The 18 T cell receptor beta chains given below trace back to one sample, sequenced in a study of T cells in Graves' hyperthyroidism and ophthalmopathy. RNA transcripts served as the template for amplifying TCR beta CDR3 regions. First-round RT-PCR targeting the TCR CDR3 was performed with the HTBI primer set. TCRdb independently ran MiXCR on the multiplex PCR reads; one entry per CDR3 protein. The sample records hundreds of thousands of distinct CDR3 sequences, about 45% being singletons. The sequenced sample was peripheral blood or thyroid tissue (not recorded which). The receptors derive from an adult man with Graves' disease, either hyperthyroidism or ophthalmopathy (not recorded which).

On this clonotype itself: A read error may be the cause here, since a much bigger clone is one base away. The CDR3 loop is CASSKVEKISPLHF. CDR3 in DNA: TGTGCCAGCAGTAAAGTGGAAAAAATTTCACCCCTCCACTTT. The chain carries TRBV2 and TRBJ1-6; the D is unclear. The CDR3 is 14 residues long. Germline-derived CDR1 and CDR2 are SNHLY and FYNNEI. V was pared by 5 bases and J by 9 bases, with 14 bases between.

At least ten counts were recorded for this clonotype. This chain joins TRBV7-2 and TRBJ2-7, with 13 positions matching TRBD2. The CDR3 spans 15 residues. Germline loops: CDR1 SGHTA, CDR2 FQGNSA. Trimming removed 5 bases from V and 3 bases from J; junction bases left unmatched: 4. CDR3: CASSRGTSGNYEQYF. DNA of the CDR3: TGTGCCAGCAGCCGCGGGACTAGCGGGAACTACGAGCAGTACTTC. Together with reference TRBV7-2 and TRBJ2-7, the CDR3 gives the full variable domain: GAGVSQSPSNKVTEKGKDVELRCDPISGHTALYWYRQSLGQGLEFLIYFQGNSAPDKSGLPSDRFSAERTGGSVSTLTIQRTQQEDSAVYLCASSRGTSGNYEQYFGPGTRLTVT.

Concerning this clonotype itself: In this CDR3 the conserved last residue, phenylalanine or tryptophan, is missing, so a read error is likely. The CDR3 region has the DNA TGCAGCGTTGGGACGGCTTACGAGCAGTACCTC. This encodes CSVGTAYEQYL. The J gene is TRBJ2-7, the V gene TRBV29-1; D gene uncertain. Germline CDR1 and CDR2: SQVTM and ANQGSEA. V was clipped by 4 bases and J by 4 bases, with 8 bases between them. The CDR3 extends over 11 amino acids.

The sample holds many counts of this clonotype. The V and J genes are TRBV7-9 and TRBJ1-6, with 10 bases identical to TRBD1. Per the germline V gene, CDR1 is SEHNR and CDR2 is FQNEAQ (reference sequence). With 10 bases clipped from V and 4 bases from J, the junction kept 10 bases outside the gene matches. The CDR3 covers 16 residues. CDR3 residues: CATRTGGYGYNSPLHF. The CDR3 DNA sequence: TGTGCCACCAGGACAGGGGGTTATGGATATAATTCACCCCTCCACTTT.

The chain uses TRBV19 and TRBJ1-6; 11 bases map to TRBD1. CDR3 length equals 14 residues. V lost 7 bases to trimming and J lost 10 bases; unmatched junction nucleotides: 6. CDR1 is LNHDA, CDR2 SQIVND, per germline (reference sequence). The DNA of the CDR3 is TGTGCCAGTAACGGACAGGGGGCTGGATCACCCCTCCACTTT. Translation: CASNGQGAGSPLHF.

This clonotype was seen a single time. The CDR3 sequence: CASSLLTGGRTEAFF. Here the CDR3 DNA reads TGTGCCAGCAGCCTACTGACAGGGGGGAGGACTGAAGCTTTCTTT. The rearrangement joins TRBV7-9 to TRBJ1-1; TRBD1 agrees at 9 bases. V gave up 5 bases and J gave up 5 bases; unmatched junction bases: 9. Germline CDR1 reads SEHNR; CDR2 reads FQNEAQ (reference sequence). The CDR3 sequence is 15 residues long.

This clonotype was seen many times. This chain links TRBV2 with TRBJ1-2; weak D call: TRBD1 (5 bases). The germline V gene has CDR1 SNHLY and CDR2 FYNNEI. Trimming left V 3 bases short and J 5 bases short, with 10 bases between. The CDR3 has 13 amino acids. Here the CDR3 reads CASSDDSPYGYTF. The CDR3 DNA reads TGTGCCAGCAGTGACGACAGCCCGTATGGCTACACCTTC.

About this clonotype: This is likely a read error, given that the CDR3 carries no conserved phenylalanine or tryptophan at its end. The DNA is omitted, as the CDR3 cannot be located on it reliably, and the CDR3 follows TCRdb's listing. The chain joins TRBV7-2 to TRBJ2-7; TRBD2, as called in the table, went unchecked against the DNA. CDR1 SGHTA and CDR2 FQGNSA come from the germline V gene. The CDR3 is 10 amino acids long, termini counted. CDR3 loop: CASSLGILAG.

The V gene is TRBV20-1, the J gene TRBJ2-7, with D tentatively TRBD1 (5 bases). Per germline, CDR1 DFQATT and CDR2 SNEGSKA (reference sequence). Trimming took off 4 bases at V and 3 bases at J, with 10 bases between the two ends. The CDR3 is made up of 12 amino acids. CDR3 nucleotide sequence: TGCAGTGCTACGGACAATATCTACGAGCAGTACTTC. Protein product: CSATDNIYEQYF.

J is TRBJ2-5 and V is TRBV6-5; D is possibly TRBD2 (5 bases). Germline CDR1 is MNHEY and CDR2 is SVGAGI. Trimming removed 6 bases at V and 1 base at J, with 15 bases between. The CDR3 contains 15 residues. The CDR3 DNA sequence: TGTGCCAGCAGGAGAGACGGAGGTCTCCAAGAGACCCAGTACTTC. The encoded protein is CASRRDGGLQETQYF.

This clonotype has only one observation. This chain joins TRBV24-1 and TRBJ1-6; 8 bases align to TRBD1. The CDR3 sequence is 15 residues long. Trimming removed 4 bases from V and 8 bases from J; junction bases left unmatched: 6. Germline CDR1 and CDR2: KGHDR and SFDVKD. CDR3 DNA: TGTGCCACCAGTGAACCCACGACAGGGGATTCACCCCTCCACTTT. This sequence encodes CATSEPTTGDSPLHF.

This clonotype was observed a handful of times. V and J are TRBV7-8 and TRBJ2-7; D is perhaps TRBD1 or TRBD2 (6 bases each). The V end was cut by 4 bases, the J end by 0 bases, with 16 bases between. The CDR3 has 16 residues. The germline CDR1 and CDR2 sequences are SGHVS and FQNEAQ. CDR3 nucleotide sequence: TGTGCCAGCAGCTACGACGGGGGCCCCATCTCCTACGAGCAGTACTTC. It is translated as CASSYDGGPISYEQYF.

This clonotype has ten or more counts. The rearrangement uses TRBV29-1 and TRBJ1-2; 7 bases map to TRBD1. Trimming at V came to 4 bases and at J to 3 bases, leaving 8 bases not matched to a gene. From germline, CDR1 is SQVTM and CDR2 ANQGSEA. The CDR3 runs 14 residues. DNA of the CDR3: TGCAGCGTTGGCGGGCAGGGGGGCCACTATGGCTACACCTTC. Protein sequence: CSVGGQGGHYGYTF.

V gene TRBV11-1 combines with J gene TRBJ1-2, with 7 bases that match TRBD1. The CDR3 runs 14 residues. The junction had 6 bases not matched to a gene; V was cut back by 5 bases and J by 3 bases. Germline values: CDR1 SGHAT, CDR2 FQDESV (reference sequence). The CDR3 region is CASSRTGRDYGYTF. DNA for the CDR3: TGTGCCAGCAGCAGGACAGGAAGGGACTATGGCTACACCTTC.

The gene calls are TRBV10-3 and TRBJ2-7; D possibly corresponds to TRBD1 (5 bases). The CDR3 spans 14 residues. Germline CDR1 reads ENHRY; CDR2 reads SYGVKD. V was shortened by 3 bases and J by 5 bases, with 14 bases between the two germline ends. CDR3 amino acids: CAISDGPTVDEQYF. The CDR3 bases are TGTGCCATCAGTGATGGCCCGACAGTCGACGAGCAGTACTTC.

This clonotype was seen a handful of times. In nucleotides, the CDR3 is TGCAGTGCTCCCGGGACTGGGATCGAGCAGTACTTC. Translation gives CSAPGTGIEQYF. The rearrangement links TRBV20-1 to TRBJ2-7, with D possibly TRBD2 on 6 matching bases. V was trimmed by 5 bases and J by 6 bases, leaving 14 bases between them. This CDR3 is 12 amino acids long. The germline V gene encodes CDR1 DFQATT and CDR2 SNEGSKA (reference sequence).

On this clonotype: This may stem from a read error, because a much larger clone lies one nucleotide away. This chain links TRBV7-9 with TRBJ1-2, with 9 bases that match TRBD1. This CDR3 is 15 amino acids long. The germline V gene has CDR1 SEHNR and CDR2 FQNEAQ (reference sequence). Trimming took 1 base from V and 7 from J; bases not matched to a gene: 7. This chain's CDR3 is CASSLVTGGRFGYTF. The DNA of the CDR3 is TGTGCCAGCAGCTTAGTGACAGGGGGTCGCTTTGGCTACACCTTC.

CDR3: CASSVGFGGVNTEAFF. Here the CDR3 DNA reads TGTGCCAGCAGCGTTGGGTTTGGGGGCGTGAACACTGAAGCTTTCTTT. This chain uses TRBV25-1 with TRBJ1-1; D is possibly TRBD1 (6 bases). Germline assignment: CDR1 MGHDK and CDR2 SYGVNS. The CDR3 is 16 amino acids. The V end was cut by 6 bases, the J end by 0 bases, with 17 bases between.